What follows describes a single T cell receptor (beta chain). Roughly 0.5 to 1 ug RNA was reverse transcribed with random hexamers. TCRdb ran MiXCR on the immunoSEQ multiplex PCR reads and lists one entry per CDR3 protein. This table holds about 150,000 distinct CDR3 sequences, roughly 94% found once. This entry comes from a study of CD8 T cells in Susac syndrome. V dropped 1 base and J dropped 4 bases, with 13 bases sitting between them. The CDR3 runs 15 residues. The germline gives CDR1 MNHEY, CDR2 SMNVEV (reference sequence). Material for sequencing was CD8+ T cells from PBMCs. The sequence came from a human donor with multiple sclerosis. The rearrangement joins TRBV27 to TRBJ1-1; tentative D call: TRBD1 (5 bases). In DNA, the CDR3 is TGTGCCAGCAGTTTATATGCAGGGTCCGGCACTGAAGCTTTCTTT. Protein product: CASSLYAGSGTEAFF.